These 23 T cell receptor beta chains came from one sample sequenced in a study of multiple sclerosis patients with progressive multifocal leukoencephalopathy. As for time point: before natalizumab initiation. TCRdb's table, derived via immunoSEQ multiplex PCR, lists solely in-frame clones and lacks some. The sample consists of fewer than 40,000 clones, 80% to 95% of them appearing once. Sequenced material: PBMCs. These TCRs come from a man aged 25 to 40 with multiple sclerosis.

The V call is TRBV29-1, the J call TRBJ2-1; TRBD2 might be the D (5 bases). The CDR3 has 13 residues. Trimming took 4 bases from V and 3 from J, leaving 10 bases between them. In germline, CDR1 is SQVTM, CDR2 ANQGSEA. The CDR3 coding sequence is TGCAGCGTTGGGAGGACGCTCTACAATGAGCAGTTCTTC. Protein: CSVGRTLYNEQFF.

Note on this clone: At one boundary the junction diverges from the germline segment, which might be a read error. The V gene is TRBV10-3, the J gene TRBJ1-2; no reliable D call. The CDR3 sequence is 12 residues long. Per germline, CDR1 ENHRY and CDR2 SYGVKD. The CDR3 nucleotides are TGTGTCATCAGTGACTCCTCCTATGGCTACACCTTC. This gives the protein CVISDSSYGYTF.

The chain is built from TRBV7-6 and TRBJ1-1; D unresolved. This CDR3 contains 11 residues. The germline CDR1 and CDR2 sequences are SGHVS and FNYEAQ. Deletions cut 2 bases from V and 8 bases from J, with 6 bases between. The CDR3 reads CASSLRGEAFF. The CDR3 bases are TGTGCCAGCAGCTTACGAGGGGAAGCTTTCTTT. The full variable domain, with the rest looked up from reference TRBV7-6 and TRBJ1-1, is GAGVSQSPRYKVTKRGQDVALRCDPISGHVSLYWYRQALGQGPEFLTYFNYEAQQDKSGLPNDRFSAERPEGSISTLTIQRTEQRDSAMYRCASSLRGEAFFGQGTRLTVV.

The chain has TRBV27 and TRBJ1-4, with 9 bases aligning to TRBD1. With V trimmed by 10 bases and J by 8 bases, 14 bases remained unmatched. The germline V gene encodes CDR1 MNHEY and CDR2 SMNVEV (reference sequence). CDR3 length equals 15 residues. The CDR3 coding sequence is TGTGCCACCCGCCGGGACAGGGTTGGGCGCGAAAAACTGTTTTTT. Its protein is CATRRDRVGREKLFF. The variable domain in full, with the rest retrieved from reference TRBV27 and TRBJ1-4, is EAQVTQNPRYLITVTGKKLTVTCSQNMNHEYMSWYRQDPGLGLRQIYYSMNVEVTDKGDVPEGYKVSRKEKRNFPLILESPSPNQTSLYFCATRRDRVGREKLFFGSGTQLSVL.

This sequence joins TRBV10-1 and TRBJ2-2; 8 bases are a match to TRBD1. The J segment lost 7 bases and the V segment lost 3 bases, leaving 7 bases of the junction unmatched. Germline CDR1 WNHNN, CDR2 SYGVQD (reference sequence). The CDR3 has 15 amino acids. CDR3 DNA: TGCGCCAGCAGTGACGAACAGGGGGACGGCGGGGAGCTGTTTTTT. Amino acids: CASSDEQGDGGELFF.

The rearrangement joins TRBV19 to TRBJ1-5, with D possibly TRBD1 on 5 matching bases. The CDR3 length is 14 residues. V lost 1 base and J 5 bases, leaving 9 bases between the germline ends. The germline gives CDR1 LNHDA, CDR2 SQIVND (reference sequence). CDR3: CASSIGTGYQPQHF. The CDR3 nucleotides are TGTGCCAGTAGTATAGGTACAGGATATCAGCCCCAGCATTTT.

V is TRBV4-3 and J is TRBJ1-2; perhaps TRBD1 as D (6 bases). Germline V gene data show CDR1 as LGHNA and CDR2 as YSLEER. V was shortened by 3 bases and J by 8 bases, with 19 bases between the two germline ends. This CDR3 comprises 15 residues. The CDR3 reads CASSQERGGSGGYTF. The CDR3 DNA reads TGCGCCAGCAGCCAGGAGAGAGGGGGTTCGGGCGGCTACACCTTC.

V usage is TRBV19 and J usage is TRBJ2-2; maybe TRBD2 (5 bases). This CDR3 comprises 15 residues. The germline CDR1 and CDR2 sequences are LNHDA and SQIVND (reference sequence). V lost 7 bases and J 5 bases, leaving 17 bases between the germline ends. CDR3 nucleotides: TGTGCCAGTACCATTTCAGGACGGGGAACCGGGGAGCTGTTTTTT. Its protein product is CASTISGRGTGELFF.

This chain joins TRBV9 and TRBJ1-2; D perhaps matches TRBD1 (5 bases). Germline-derived CDR1 and CDR2 are SGDLS and YYNGEE. V was shortened by 8 bases and J by 3 bases, with 14 bases between the two germline ends. The CDR3 has 13 amino acids. The CDR3 loop is CASNAGTDYGYTF. The CDR3 coding sequence is TGTGCCAGTAACGCCGGGACGGACTATGGCTACACCTTC.

This chain connects TRBV4-3 to TRBJ1-4; tentative D call: TRBD1 (5 bases). Germline CDR1 reads LGHNA; CDR2 reads YSLEER. The ends were cut back, 0 bases at V and 8 bases at J, with 13 bases in the middle. The CDR3 is made up of 15 amino acids. The CDR3 loop reads CASSQDRRGREKLFF. The DNA of the CDR3 is TGCGCCAGCAGCCAAGATAGGAGGGGAAGGGAAAAACTGTTTTTT.

The J gene is TRBJ1-1, the V gene TRBV4-3; no reliable D call. Trimming left V 0 bases short and J 5 bases short, with 13 bases between. The CDR3 totals 15 residues. Germline V gene lookup returns CDR1 LGHNA and CDR2 YSLEER. The CDR3 bases are TGCGCCAGCAGCCAAGATATCGCAGGATGGACTGAAGCTTTCTTT. It codes for CASSQDIAGWTEAFF.

A note on this clone: The sample contains more than one DNA sequence encoding this CDR3. The chain employs TRBV9 and TRBJ1-3; TRBD1 is a possible D gene (5 bases). V dropped 4 bases and J dropped 5 bases, with 16 bases sitting between them. The CDR3 loop spans 15 amino acids. Germline V gene data show CDR1 as SGDLS and CDR2 as YYNGEE. Here the CDR3 reads CASSPGEGLRNTIYF. The CDR3 coding sequence is TGTGCCAGCAGCCCTGGGGAGGGACTTCGAAACACCATATATTTT.

CDR3 loop: CASSEDGSYEQYV. CDR3 sequence (DNA): TGTGCCAGCAGTGAAGACGGCTCCTACGAGCAGTACGTC. The chain is built from TRBV2 and TRBJ2-7, with no clear D. CDR3 length equals 13 residues. The germline V gene encodes CDR1 SNHLY and CDR2 FYNNEI. The V end lost 1 base, the J end lost 0 bases, and 4 bases lay between the germline ends.

The rearrangement uses TRBV7-7 and TRBJ2-2; tentative D call: TRBD2 (5 bases). This CDR3 has 18 residues. Looked up from germline, CDR1 is SSHAT and CDR2 is FNYEAQ (reference sequence). Trimming cost V 4 bases and J 0 bases, with 18 bases left between them. The CDR3 here is CASSSRGSRAPNTGELFF. The CDR3 DNA sequence: TGTGCCAGCAGCTCCCGAGGTTCGCGGGCCCCGAACACCGGGGAGCTGTTTTTT.

This sequence joins TRBV6-6 and TRBJ2-2, with D unclear. Germline V CDR1 and CDR2: MNHNY, SVGAGI (reference sequence). The V and J ends lost 7 bases and 1 base respectively, with 7 bases between them. CDR3 size: 13 residues. CDR3 residues: CASNGGNTGELFF. In DNA form, the CDR3 reads TGTGCCAGCAATGGTGGGAACACCGGGGAGCTGTTTTTT.

CDR3 bases: TGCGCCAGCAAGTCCTGGCGGGAGGATCGCGGGACGCAGTATTTT. Its protein is CASKSWREDRGTQYF. This chain uses TRBV5-1 with TRBJ2-3, with 8 bases fitting TRBD2. Per germline, CDR1 SGHRS and CDR2 YFSETQ. The J segment lost 9 bases and the V segment lost 6 bases, leaving 15 bases of the junction unmatched. The CDR3 loop spans 15 amino acids.

The sample holds one count of this clone. V usage is TRBV18 and J usage is TRBJ2-3; 8 bases are a match to TRBD1. J gave up 3 bases and V 2 bases, and 10 bases lay outside the gene matches. This CDR3 contains 17 residues. Germline V CDR1 and CDR2: KGHSH, LQKENI. The CDR3 protein is CASSPRQDREGTDTQYF. The CDR3 nucleotides are TGTGCCAGCTCACCAAGACAGGACAGGGAAGGGACAGATACGCAGTATTTT.

The rearrangement joins TRBV19 to TRBJ2-1, with 8 bases fitting TRBD2. The length of the CDR3 is 12 residues. Germline CDR1 and CDR2: LNHDA and SQIVND (reference sequence). The trim removed 3 bases at V and 15 bases at J, leaving 7 bases unmatched. The CDR3: CASSMNKRELFF. The CDR3 nucleotides read TGTGCCAGTAGTATGAATAAGCGGGAGTTGTTCTTC.

The chain is built from TRBV4-3 and TRBJ2-7, with 7 positions matching TRBD1. Germline trimming cut 0 bases from V and 2 bases from J; bases unmatched to any gene: 4. This CDR3 has 15 residues. Germline V CDR1 and CDR2: LGHNA, YSLEER. Written as DNA, the CDR3 is TGCGCCAGCAGCCAAGACTCCGGACAGGCCTACGAGCAGTACGTC. This sequence encodes CASSQDSGQAYEQYV.

Remarks on this clone: Other DNA sequences in the same sample also yield this CDR3. The chain combines TRBV2 with TRBJ1-2, with 9 bases aligning to TRBD1. This CDR3 comprises 13 residues. After removal of 5 bases from V and 8 bases from J, the junction contained 6 bases not matched to a gene. The V gene's germline CDR1 is SNHLY and CDR2 FYNNEI. The CDR3 protein is CASSLGQGLGYTF. The CDR3 nucleotides are TGTGCCAGCAGTCTCGGACAGGGGCTGGGCTACACCTTC.

Worth noting for this clone: Other DNA sequences from this sample encode an identical CDR3 as well. The chain has TRBV7-3 and TRBJ1-3, with unresolved D. Germline values: CDR1 SGHTA, CDR2 FQGTGA. Trimming took off 4 bases at V and 8 bases at J, with 18 bases between the two ends. CDR3 length: 15 residues. The CDR3 DNA reads TGTGCCAGCAGCTCCCCGGGCGGGGTTGGGGACACCATATATTTT. This codes for CASSSPGGVGDTIYF.

This rearrangement joins TRBV30 to TRBJ2-3; the D gene could be TRBD1 or TRBD2 (5 bases each). Trimming stripped 5 bases from V and 4 bases from J, with 25 bases between. CDR1 is GTSNPN and CDR2 is SVGIG in the germline V gene (reference sequence). The CDR3 extends over 17 amino acids. CDR3: CAWSQRGTDRKSDTQYF. CDR3 sequence (DNA): TGTGCCTGGTCTCAAAGAGGGACGGATCGAAAGTCAGATACGCAGTATTTT.

The rearrangement uses TRBV20-1 and TRBJ2-1, with D unclear. The V end was cut by 3 bases, the J end by 8 bases, with 5 bases between. CDR1 and CDR2 (germline): DFQATT, SNEGSKA (reference sequence). The CDR3 consists of 10 residues. The DNA for the CDR3 is TGCAGTGCTAGGCACCATGAGCAGTTCTTC. Translating gives CSARHHEQFF.